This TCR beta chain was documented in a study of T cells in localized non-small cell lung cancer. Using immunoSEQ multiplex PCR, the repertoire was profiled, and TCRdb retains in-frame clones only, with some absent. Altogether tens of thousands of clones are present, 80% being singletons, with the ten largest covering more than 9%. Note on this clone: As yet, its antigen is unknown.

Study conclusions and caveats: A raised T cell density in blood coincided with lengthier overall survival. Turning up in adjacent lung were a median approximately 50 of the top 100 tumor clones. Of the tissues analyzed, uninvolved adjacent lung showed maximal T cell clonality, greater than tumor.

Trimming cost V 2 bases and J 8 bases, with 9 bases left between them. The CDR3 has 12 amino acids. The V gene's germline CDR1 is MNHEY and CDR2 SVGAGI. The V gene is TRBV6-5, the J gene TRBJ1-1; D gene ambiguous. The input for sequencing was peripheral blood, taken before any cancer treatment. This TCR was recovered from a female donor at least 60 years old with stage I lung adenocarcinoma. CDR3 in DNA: TGTGCCAGCAGTTACCTCCGGTTCGAAGCTTTCTTT. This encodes CASSYLRFEAFF.